Presented here are 27 T cell receptor beta chains from one specimen sequenced in a study of CD8+ T cells in alopecia areata. Treatment in this sample: oral pan-JAK inhibitor, 5-10 mg twice daily. Isolated RNA was reverse transcribed into cDNA used as the sequencing template. Libraries were prepared by immunoSEQ multiplex PCR; TCRdb keeps only in-frame clonotypes and omits some of them. The data contain fewer than 250,000 clones, 60% of them singletons. Material: CD4+ T cells sorted from blood, obtained at week 4, from a patient treated with tofacitinib. These receptor sequences come from a human donor with alopecia areata.

The rearrangement links TRBV30 to TRBJ2-2; 7 positions match TRBD2. V shed 2 bases, J shed 4 bases, and the junction held 7 bases outside the gene matches. The CDR3 extends over 15 amino acids. Germline assignment: CDR1 GTSNPN and CDR2 SVGIG (reference sequence). For the CDR3, the DNA is TGTGCCTGGAGTTTAAGGCAGCGGGGCACCGGGGAGCTGTTTTTT. Its protein product is CAWSLRQRGTGELFF. Looking up the rest from reference TRBV30 and TRBJ2-2 gives the full variable domain: SQTIHQWPATLVQPVGSPLSLECTVEGTSNPNLYWYRQAAGRGLQLLFYSVGIGQISSEVPQNLSASRPQDRQFILSSKKLLLSDSGFYLCAWSLRQRGTGELFFGEGSRLTVL.

CDR3 DNA sequence: TGTGCCAGCAGCCCCTCGGAGACCCAGTACTTC. Its protein product is CASSPSETQYF. The gene calls are TRBV7-2 and TRBJ2-5; D call uncertain. The V gene's germline CDR1 is SGHTA and CDR2 FQGNSA. The CDR3 contains 11 residues. The germline V and J ends were trimmed by 5 bases and 5 bases, with 6 bases remaining between them. Based on the CDR3 plus reference TRBV7-2 and TRBJ2-5, the full variable domain is GAGVSQSPSNKVTEKGKDVELRCDPISGHTALYWYRQSLGQGLEFLIYFQGNSAPDKSGLPSDRFSAERTGGSVSTLTIQRTQQEDSAVYLCASSPSETQYFGPGTRLLVL.

J is TRBJ2-1 and V is TRBV4-2; unclear D gene. Germline loops: CDR1 LGHNA, CDR2 YNFKEQ. V was pared by 5 bases and J by 2 bases, with 16 bases between. This CDR3 is 16 amino acids long. CDR3 region: CASSSSLSPPYNEQFF. The DNA of the CDR3 is TGTGCCAGCAGCTCCAGCCTCTCCCCACCCTACAATGAGCAGTTCTTC.

The rearrangement links TRBV2 to TRBJ2-3, with D possibly being TRBD1 (5 bases). This CDR3 is built from 16 residues. Per the germline V gene, CDR1 is SNHLY and CDR2 is FYNNEI. The V and J ends lost 6 bases and 4 bases respectively, with 20 bases between them. Here the CDR3 reads CASSEIQGLSSDTQYF. As DNA, the CDR3 is TGTGCCAGCAGCGAGATCCAGGGATTATCATCAGATACGCAGTATTTT.

This sequence joins TRBV29-1 and TRBJ1-1, with 8 bases lining up with TRBD1. CDR1 and CDR2 (germline): SQVTM, ANQGSEA. The CDR3 sequence is 13 residues long. Trimming took 6 bases from V and 1 from J; bases not matched to a gene: 4. Here the CDR3 reads CSVRTGSNTEAFF. Here the CDR3 DNA reads TGCAGCGTAAGGACAGGGTCGAACACTGAAGCTTTCTTT.

The chain links TRBV29-1 to TRBJ2-7; D not resolved. The CDR3 extends over 11 amino acids. Deletions cut 0 bases from V and 3 bases from J, with 3 bases between. The germline gives CDR1 SQVTM, CDR2 ANQGSEA. In DNA, the CDR3 is TGCAGCGTTGAAGAAGGCTACGAGCAGTACTTC. It translates to CSVEEGYEQYF.

The rearrangement links TRBV25-1 to TRBJ2-3; D might be TRBD2 (6 bases). Deletions cut 6 bases from V and 0 bases from J, with 10 bases between. CDR1 is MGHDK and CDR2 is SYGVNS in the germline V gene. The CDR3 runs 14 residues. The CDR3 is CASSRGFSTDTQYF. CDR3 DNA sequence: TGTGCCAGCAGCCGGGGGTTTAGCACAGATACGCAGTATTTT.

The chain carries TRBV27 and TRBJ1-2; D may be TRBD1 (6 bases). The length of the CDR3 is 13 residues. The V and J ends lost 3 bases and 8 bases respectively, with 13 bases between them. Germline loops: CDR1 MNHEY, CDR2 SMNVEV (reference sequence). Here the CDR3 DNA reads TGTGCCAGCAGTTTCAACAGGGAGGCGGGCTACACCTTC. Its translation: CASSFNREAGYTF.

This rearrangement joins TRBV27 to TRBJ1-2, with 7 bases lining up with TRBD1. CDR3 length equals 13 residues. The J segment lost 6 bases and the V segment lost 5 bases, leaving 6 bases of the junction unmatched. Germline CDR1 is MNHEY and CDR2 is SMNVEV (reference sequence). CDR3 region: CASSPRQGHGYTF. The CDR3 DNA sequence: TGTGCCAGCAGTCCTCGACAGGGACATGGCTACACCTTC.

The rearrangement uses TRBV29-1 and TRBJ1-5, with 7 bases lining up with TRBD1. Trimming cost V 6 bases and J 4 bases; bases outside gene matches: 6. Germline values: CDR1 SQVTM, CDR2 ANQGSEA. The CDR3 extends over 13 amino acids. The CDR3 nucleotides read TGCAGCGTAGGGGACAGAATTAATCAGCCCCAGCATTTT. It yields the protein CSVGDRINQPQHF. Based on the CDR3 plus reference TRBV29-1 and TRBJ1-5, the full variable domain is SAVISQKPSRDICQRGTSLTIQCQVDSQVTMMFWYRQQPGQSLTLIATANQGSEATYESGFVIDKFPISRPNLTFSTLTVSNMSPEDSSIYLCSVGDRINQPQHFGDGTRLSIL.

The rearrangement links TRBV30 to TRBJ2-2, with D hard to call. V was pared by 2 bases and J by 8 bases, with 9 bases between. Germline values: CDR1 GTSNPN, CDR2 SVGIG (reference sequence). The CDR3 runs 12 residues. CDR3 nucleotides: TGTGCCTGGAGTTATTCTTATGGGGAGCTGTTTTTT. Its translation is CAWSYSYGELFF.

The chain uses TRBV27 and TRBJ2-3, with D possibly matching TRBD2 (5 bases). Germline V gene lookup returns CDR1 MNHEY and CDR2 SMNVEV (reference sequence). The CDR3 is 14 amino acids. V was clipped by 5 bases and J by 6 bases, with 15 bases between them. CDR3 protein: CASSGNLGKDTQYF. DNA for the CDR3: TGTGCCAGCAGTGGGAACCTCGGGAAGGATACGCAGTATTTT.

The chain is built from TRBV2 and TRBJ2-6; D unresolved. This CDR3 comprises 12 residues. The ends were cut back, 6 bases at V and 1 base at J, with 1 base in the middle. Germline values: CDR1 SNHLY, CDR2 FYNNEI. CDR3 region: CASRSGANVLTF. CDR3 sequence (DNA): TGTGCCAGCAGGTCTGGGGCCAACGTCCTGACTTTC. Full variable domain (missing parts from reference TRBV2 and TRBJ2-6): EPEVTQTPSHQVTQMGQEVILRCVPISNHLYFYWYRQILGQKVEFLVSFYNNEISEKSEIFDDQFSVERPDGSNFTLKIRSTKLEDSAMYFCASRSGANVLTFGAGSRLTVL.

This clone was observed a handful of times. This chain links TRBV29-1 with TRBJ2-5, with TRBD2 identical over 10 bases. This CDR3 has 15 amino acids. Losses at the gene ends were 3 bases for V and 5 bases for J; bases not matched to a gene: 9. From germline, CDR1 is SQVTM and CDR2 ANQGSEA. The CDR3 DNA is TGCAGCGTTGATCTAGCGGGAGCGCGAGGGGAGACCCAGTACTTC. Its protein is CSVDLAGARGETQYF. The full variable domain, its missing parts supplied by reference TRBV29-1 and TRBJ2-5, is SAVISQKPSRDICQRGTSLTIQCQVDSQVTMMFWYRQQPGQSLTLIATANQGSEATYESGFVIDKFPISRPNLTFSTLTVSNMSPEDSSIYLCSVDLAGARGETQYFGPGTRLLVL.

This clone was counted between two and nine times. The genes are TRBV5-1 and TRBJ1-1; the match to TRBD1 covers 9 bases. The CDR3 loop spans 15 amino acids. V was pared by 3 bases and J by 3 bases, with 6 bases of the junction left unmatched. Germline V CDR1 and CDR2: SGHRS, YFSETQ. Here the CDR3 reads CASSSGDRVDTEAFF. The CDR3 DNA sequence: TGCGCCAGCAGCTCGGGGGACAGGGTGGACACTGAAGCTTTCTTT.

CDR3 bases: TGCGCCAGCAGCTCCCGGGAGAACACCGGGGAGCTGTTTTTT. It translates to CASSSRENTGELFF. The chain joins TRBV5-1 to TRBJ2-2; the D gene is possibly TRBD2 (5 bases). The CDR3 sequence is 14 residues long. Germline V gives CDR1 SGHRS, CDR2 YFSETQ. V was pared by 3 bases and J by 1 base, with 7 bases between.

There are a few counts of this clone. V gene TRBV4-3 combines with J gene TRBJ1-1, with D possibly being TRBD1 (6 bases). V lost 1 base and J lost 5, with 20 bases in between. The CDR3 is 17 residues long. CDR1 and CDR2 from the germline V gene are LGHNA and YSLEER. DNA for the CDR3: TGCGCCAGCAGCCAAGTTCTCCCCACAGGGAGGCTGACTGAAGCTTTCTTT. Translating gives CASSQVLPTGRLTEAFF.

The V gene is TRBV29-1, the J gene TRBJ2-1, with TRBD2 matching 11 bases. Losses at the gene ends were 7 bases for V and 6 bases for J; bases not matched to a gene: 8. Germline assignment: CDR1 SQVTM and CDR2 ANQGSEA. This CDR3 contains 14 residues. CDR3 DNA sequence: TGCAGCGCCTGGGGACTAGCGGAACTCAATGAGCAGTTCTTC. Its translation: CSAWGLAELNEQFF.

Concerning this clone itself: Other DNA sequences in this sample translate to the same CDR3. The CDR3 reads CAWSVRRDGYTF. DNA of the CDR3: TGTGCCTGGAGTGTGCGAAGGGATGGCTACACCTTC. The gene calls are TRBV30 and TRBJ1-2; D gene ambiguous. V lost 0 bases and J 6 bases, leaving 8 bases between the germline ends. The CDR3 length is 12 residues. Germline loops: CDR1 GTSNPN, CDR2 SVGIG (reference sequence).

The V call is TRBV29-1, the J call TRBJ2-7; D not resolved. This CDR3 region has 11 residues. Trimming removed 4 bases at V and 3 bases at J, with 7 bases between. The germline V gene encodes CDR1 SQVTM and CDR2 ANQGSEA. The CDR3: CSVANSYEQYF. CDR3 sequence (DNA): TGCAGCGTTGCGAACAGCTACGAGCAGTACTTC.

This chain uses TRBV2 with TRBJ2-3; D gene ambiguous. Trimming removed 3 bases from V and 3 bases from J, with 10 bases in between. This CDR3 has 14 amino acids. Per the germline V gene, CDR1 is SNHLY and CDR2 is FYNNEI. CDR3 in DNA: TGTGCCAGCAGTGACCCAAGTATAACAGATACGCAGTATTTT. It codes for CASSDPSITDTQYF.

The chain is built from TRBV2 and TRBJ2-5; D may be TRBD1 or TRBD2 (5 bases each). The germline CDR1 and CDR2 sequences are SNHLY and FYNNEI. The V end lost 6 bases, the J end lost 9 bases, and 14 bases lay between the germline ends. The CDR3 length is 12 residues. The CDR3 here is CASSVDGDAQYF. The DNA for the CDR3 is TGTGCCAGCAGCGTGGACGGGGACGCCCAGTACTTC.

This clone was seen a few times. This chain links TRBV25-1 with TRBJ1-1; TRBD1 might be the D (6 bases). V dropped 2 bases and J dropped 1 base, with 8 bases sitting between them. The CDR3 is 14 amino acids. Germline CDR1 is MGHDK and CDR2 is SYGVNS. The CDR3 reads CASSEIQGNTEAFF. The CDR3 nucleotides read TGTGCCAGCAGTGAAATACAGGGGAACACTGAAGCTTTCTTT.

The rearrangement joins TRBV11-2 to TRBJ2-5; no clear D. The CDR3 runs 16 residues. Trimming left V 3 bases short and J 0 bases short, with 14 bases between. CDR1 SGHAT and CDR2 FQNNGV come from the germline V gene. Written as DNA, the CDR3 is TGTGCCAGCAGCTTTGAAAGAGGACGAGACCAAGAGACCCAGTACTTC. It translates to CASSFERGRDQETQYF.

V and J are TRBV30 and TRBJ2-7; TRBD1 matches 9 bases. CDR1 GTSNPN and CDR2 SVGIG come from the germline V gene (reference sequence). CDR3 length equals 13 residues. V trimming: 7 bases; J trimming: 6 bases; junction bases outside the gene matches: 10. The CDR3 spells CASNPGQGSEQYF. DNA of the CDR3: TGTGCCTCCAACCCGGGACAGGGAAGCGAGCAGTACTTC.

The J gene is TRBJ2-1, the V gene TRBV6-6; D call uncertain. CDR3 length: 13 amino acids. CDR1 MNHNY and CDR2 SVGAGI come from the germline V gene (reference sequence). The V end lost 6 bases, the J end lost 6 bases, and 12 bases lay between the germline ends. The CDR3 sequence: CASSNRGANEQFF. CDR3 in DNA: TGTGCCAGCAGCAATAGAGGTGCCAATGAGCAGTTCTTC.

The chain couples TRBV7-9 to TRBJ2-5; TRBD1 is a possible D gene (7 bases). The CDR3 sequence is 15 residues long. Trimming left V 5 bases short and J 4 bases short, with 17 bases between. CDR1 and CDR2 (germline): SEHNR, FQNEAQ (reference sequence). The DNA for the CDR3 is TGTGCCAGCAGCCTGGGACAGCCGGGGGTAGAGACCCAGTACTTC. It specifies CASSLGQPGVETQYF.